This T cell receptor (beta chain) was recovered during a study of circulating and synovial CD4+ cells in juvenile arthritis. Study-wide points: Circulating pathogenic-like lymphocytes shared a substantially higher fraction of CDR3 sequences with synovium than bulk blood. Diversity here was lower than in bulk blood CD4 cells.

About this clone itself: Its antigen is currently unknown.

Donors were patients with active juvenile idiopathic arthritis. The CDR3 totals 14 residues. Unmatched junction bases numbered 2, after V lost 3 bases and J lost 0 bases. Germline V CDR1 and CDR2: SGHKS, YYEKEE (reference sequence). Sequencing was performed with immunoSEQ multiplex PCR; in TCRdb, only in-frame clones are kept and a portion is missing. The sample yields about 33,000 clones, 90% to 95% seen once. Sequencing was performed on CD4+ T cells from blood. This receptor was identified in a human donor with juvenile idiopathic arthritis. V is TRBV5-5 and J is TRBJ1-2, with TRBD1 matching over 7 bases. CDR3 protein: CASSYGQANYGYTF. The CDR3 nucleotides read TGTGCCAGCAGCTACGGACAGGCTAACTATGGCTACACCTTC.